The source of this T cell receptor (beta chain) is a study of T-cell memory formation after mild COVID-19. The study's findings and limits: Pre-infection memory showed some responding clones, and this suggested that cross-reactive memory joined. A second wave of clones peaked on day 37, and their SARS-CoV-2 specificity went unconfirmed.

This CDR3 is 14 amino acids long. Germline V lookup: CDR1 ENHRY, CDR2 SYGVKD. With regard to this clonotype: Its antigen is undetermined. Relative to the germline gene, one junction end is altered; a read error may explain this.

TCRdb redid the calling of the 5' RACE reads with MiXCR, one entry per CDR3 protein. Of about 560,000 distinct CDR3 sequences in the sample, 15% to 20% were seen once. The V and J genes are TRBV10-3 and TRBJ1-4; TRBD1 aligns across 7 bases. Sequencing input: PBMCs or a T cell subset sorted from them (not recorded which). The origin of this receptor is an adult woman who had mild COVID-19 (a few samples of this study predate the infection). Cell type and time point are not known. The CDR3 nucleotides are TGTGCCATCAGTGACACAGGGGCTAAGGAAAAACTGTTTTTT. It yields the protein CAISDTGAKEKLFF.